These 15 T cell receptor beta chains originate from one sample sequenced in a study of OX40 agonist ivuxolimab in advanced cancers. Sequencing was performed with immunoSEQ multiplex PCR; in TCRdb, only in-frame clones are kept and a portion is missing. The table includes around 37,000 clones, roughly 82% detected once. Source: CD4+ or CD8+ T cells sorted from blood, taken in a trial of the OX40 agonist ivuxolimab. Every receptor here comes from an adult with an advanced solid tumor such as melanoma, head and neck, liver or kidney cancer.

The V and J genes are TRBV4-3 and TRBJ2-7, with D unclear. Germline V CDR1 and CDR2: LGHNA, YSLEER. V was trimmed by 4 bases and J by 0 bases, leaving 13 bases between them. This CDR3 spans 15 amino acids. CDR3 region: CASSPTTVSSYEQYF. In nucleotides, the CDR3 is TGCGCCAGCAGCCCTACGACGGTGAGCTCCTACGAGCAGTACTTC.

The J gene is TRBJ1-4, the V gene TRBV5-1; D is perhaps TRBD1 (5 bases). CDR1 is SGHRS, CDR2 YFSETQ, per germline. The CDR3 length is 15 residues. V lost 6 bases and J lost 3, with 15 bases in between. Written as DNA, the CDR3 is TGCGCCAGCACCCGACGGGACTTTTCTAATGAAAAACTGTTTTTT. Protein: CASTRRDFSNEKLFF. Based on the CDR3 plus reference TRBV5-1 and TRBJ1-4, the full variable domain is KAGVTQTPRYLIKTRGQQVTLSCSPISGHRSVSWYQQTPGQGLQFLFEYFSETQRNKGNFPGRFSGRQFSNSRSEMNVSTLELGDSALYLCASTRRDFSNEKLFFGSGTQLSVL.

This clone is deemed medium-sized. CDR3 sequence: CASSAGDMNTEAFF. CDR3 coding DNA: TGTGCCAGCAGCGCCGGGGACATGAACACTGAAGCTTTCTTT. V usage is TRBV9 and J usage is TRBJ1-1; D perhaps matches TRBD1 (6 bases). Germline lookup yields CDR1 SGDLS and CDR2 YYNGEE. This CDR3 is 14 amino acids long. The ends were cut back, 3 bases at V and 0 bases at J, with 9 bases in the middle.

The chain has TRBV28 and TRBJ2-7, with TRBD2 matching over 8 bases. Trimming at V came to 0 bases and at J to 6 bases, leaving 4 bases not matched to a gene. From germline, CDR1 is MDHEN and CDR2 SYDVKM. The CDR3 is made up of 14 amino acids. The CDR3 sequence is CASSLWTRGGEQYF. DNA of the CDR3: TGTGCCAGCAGTTTATGGACTCGGGGGGGCGAGCAGTACTTC.

The chain combines TRBV7-9 with TRBJ1-2; 9 bases fit TRBD1. The CDR3 consists of 14 residues. Germline V gives CDR1 SEHNR, CDR2 FQNEAQ (reference sequence). V trimming: 3 bases; J trimming: 6 bases; junction bases outside the gene matches: 5. As DNA, the CDR3 is TGTGCCAGCAGCTTGGGACAGGGAGAAAATGGCTACACCTTC. Translation: CASSLGQGENGYTF.

CDR3 nucleotide sequence: TGTGCCTGGAGTGTGCCAGGAGTTAGCAATCAGCCCCAGCATTTT. Protein: CAWSVPGVSNQPQHF. This chain connects TRBV30 to TRBJ1-5; D ambiguous. Germline V gene sequence: CDR1 GTSNPN, CDR2 SVGIG (reference sequence). This CDR3 comprises 15 residues. V gave up 0 bases and J gave up 0 bases, with 9 bases separating them.

V is TRBV28 and J is TRBJ2-7; no clear D. Germline-derived CDR1 and CDR2 are MDHEN and SYDVKM. Deletions cut 3 bases from V and 11 bases from J, with 11 bases between. CDR3 length equals 11 residues. The CDR3 DNA is TGTGCCAGCAGTTTCTCCGGCTGGGAGTACTTC. It encodes CASSFSGWEYF.

This clone was observed a single time. The chain couples TRBV11-1 to TRBJ2-5; D remains ambiguous. Between the trimmed V and J ends, which lost 2 bases and 5 bases, there was a span of 9 bases. The CDR3 runs to 13 residues. The V gene's germline CDR1 is SGHAT and CDR2 FQDESV (reference sequence). The CDR3 loop is CASSLSPRETQYF. For the CDR3, the DNA is TGTGCCAGCAGCTTAAGTCCGCGGGAGACCCAGTACTTC. The full variable domain, its missing parts supplied by reference TRBV11-1 and TRBJ2-5, is EAEVAQSPRYKITEKSQAVAFWCDPISGHATLYWYRQILGQGPELLVQFQDESVVDDSQLPKDRFSAERLKGVDSTLKIQPAELGDSAMYLCASSLSPRETQYFGPGTRLLVL.

The chain combines TRBV11-2 with TRBJ2-2, with 11 positions matching TRBD1. CDR3 length: 15 residues. The V gene's germline CDR1 is SGHAT and CDR2 FQNNGV. With 6 bases clipped from V and 4 bases from J, the junction kept 4 bases outside the gene matches. CDR3 residues: CASRRTGGGTGELFF. CDR3 nucleotide sequence: TGTGCCAGCAGAAGGACAGGGGGCGGCACCGGGGAGCTGTTTTTT.

The J gene is TRBJ2-2, the V gene TRBV5-1; 13 positions agree with TRBD2. Germline CDR1 and CDR2: SGHRS and YFSETQ. CDR3 length: 15 amino acids. V shed 4 bases, J shed 8 bases, and the junction held 5 bases outside the gene matches. The CDR3 is CASSKGTSGMGELFF. The DNA of the CDR3 is TGCGCCAGCAGCAAGGGGACTAGCGGGATGGGGGAGCTGTTTTTT.

This sequence joins TRBV6-5 and TRBJ1-1, with TRBD1 as a possible D gene (5 bases). V lost 2 bases to trimming and J lost 4 bases, with 8 bases between them. CDR3 length: 13 residues. The germline gives CDR1 MNHEY, CDR2 SVGAGI. The CDR3 DNA reads as TGTGCCAGCAGTTACGGGGGGTCCACTGAAGCTTTCTTT. It translates to CASSYGGSTEAFF.

The V and J genes are TRBV28 and TRBJ2-7; 9 bases align to TRBD1. The germline CDR1 and CDR2 sequences are MDHEN and SYDVKM. V shed 5 bases, J shed 0 bases, and the junction held 5 bases outside the gene matches. CDR3 size: 15 residues. The CDR3 DNA sequence: TGTGCCAGCAGTGGGCCGGGACAGGGCTCCTACGAGCAGTACTTC. Translating gives CASSGPGQGSYEQYF.

This clone appeared a single time. The rearrangement links TRBV30 to TRBJ2-3, with TRBD2 matching over 9 bases. J gave up 3 bases and V 3 bases, and 7 bases lay outside the gene matches. The germline V gene has CDR1 GTSNPN and CDR2 SVGIG (reference sequence). CDR3 length: 15 residues. In DNA form, the CDR3 reads TGTGCCTGGAGCAAGACTAGCGGACGGACAGATACGCAGTATTTT. Residues: CAWSKTSGRTDTQYF.

The chain has TRBV5-1 and TRBJ1-1, with TRBD1 as a possible D gene (6 bases). V was clipped by 2 bases and J by 7 bases, with 9 bases between them. Per the germline V gene, CDR1 is SGHRS and CDR2 is YFSETQ. The CDR3 length is 12 residues. The CDR3 DNA follows: TGCGCCAGCAGCTTTGGGACATATGAAGCTTTCTTT. This sequence encodes CASSFGTYEAFF.

The genes are TRBV5-1 and TRBJ2-3, with a weak D call TRBD1 (6 bases). The CDR3 totals 14 residues. Germline values: CDR1 SGHRS, CDR2 YFSETQ. Trimming stripped 2 bases from V and 5 bases from J, with 12 bases between. The CDR3 DNA sequence: TGCGCCAGCAGCTTCGGACAGCTAGGAGATACGCAGTATTTT. Its translation is CASSFGQLGDTQYF. Variable domain in full (rest from reference TRBV5-1 and TRBJ2-3): KAGVTQTPRYLIKTRGQQVTLSCSPISGHRSVSWYQQTPGQGLQFLFEYFSETQRNKGNFPGRFSGRQFSNSRSEMNVSTLELGDSALYLCASSFGQLGDTQYFGPGTRLTVL.